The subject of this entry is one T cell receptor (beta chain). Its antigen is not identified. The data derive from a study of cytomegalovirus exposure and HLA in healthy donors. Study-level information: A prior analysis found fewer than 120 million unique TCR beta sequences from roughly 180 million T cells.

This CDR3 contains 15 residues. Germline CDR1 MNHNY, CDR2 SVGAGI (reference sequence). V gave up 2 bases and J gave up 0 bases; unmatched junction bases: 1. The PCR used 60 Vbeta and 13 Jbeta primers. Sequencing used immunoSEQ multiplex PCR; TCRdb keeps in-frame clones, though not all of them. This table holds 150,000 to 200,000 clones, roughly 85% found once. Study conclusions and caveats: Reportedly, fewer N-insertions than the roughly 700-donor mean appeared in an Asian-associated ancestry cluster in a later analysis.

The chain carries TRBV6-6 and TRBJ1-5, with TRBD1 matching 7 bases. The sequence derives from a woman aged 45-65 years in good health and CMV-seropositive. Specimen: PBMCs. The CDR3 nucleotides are TGTGCCAGCAGTTACAGGGACAGTAGCAATCAGCCCCAGCATTTT. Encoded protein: CASSYRDSSNQPQHF.